These 17 T cell receptor beta chains were sequenced from one sample in a study of T cell repertoires in cytomegalovirus infection. One entry per CDR3 protein, called by TCRdb with MiXCR from the reads. Among fewer than 700,000 distinct CDR3 sequences, 24% were seen once, and the ten largest hold 8%. The sequenced sample was CD8+ T cells from PBMCs. The receptors derive from a human donor in good health (CMV status not recorded). Some clones in this sample may be carry-over from other donors' samples.

This clonotype was observed a handful of times. The chain combines TRBV10-3 with TRBJ2-7; D call uncertain. The CDR3 runs to 13 residues. Germline loops: CDR1 ENHRY, CDR2 SYGVKD. Between the trimmed V and J ends, which lost 9 bases and 3 bases, there was a span of 15 bases. The CDR3 reads CAIRVEVDYEQYF. As DNA, the CDR3 is TGTGCCATTAGGGTCGAGGTAGACTACGAGCAGTACTTC.

Many counts were recorded for this clonotype. The J gene is TRBJ2-5, the V gene TRBV28; D is ambiguous. The CDR3 extends over 15 amino acids. Germline assignment: CDR1 MDHEN and CDR2 SYDVKM. V was clipped by 1 base and J by 2 bases, with 11 bases between them. The CDR3 DNA reads as TGTGCCAGCAGTTTATTTTCGGGCAAACAAGAGACCCAGTACTTC. This translates into CASSLFSGKQETQYF.

The sample holds many counts of this clonotype. V is TRBV28 and J is TRBJ1-1; tentatively, D is TRBD1 (5 bases). The CDR3 is 15 residues long. The V end lost 2 bases, the J end lost 0 bases, and 10 bases lay between the germline ends. Germline lookup yields CDR1 MDHEN and CDR2 SYDVKM. The CDR3 sequence: CASSLTRQLNTEAFF. CDR3 nucleotide sequence: TGTGCCAGCAGTTTAACGAGACAGTTGAACACTGAAGCTTTCTTT.

This clonotype has at least ten counts. The chain has TRBV7-2 and TRBJ2-7; 9 bases match TRBD2. There are 15 residues in the CDR3. J was trimmed by 5 bases and V by 5 bases; bases with no gene match: 10. Germline values: CDR1 SGHTA, CDR2 FQGNSA. The CDR3 DNA sequence: TGTGCCAGCAGCATTGGGACTAGCAGGTCCGACGAGCAGTACTTC. Protein: CASSIGTSRSDEQYF.

This clonotype was observed a single time. The chain carries TRBV6-4 and TRBJ1-1, with a tentative D call TRBD1 (5 bases). Germline values: CDR1 MRHNA, CDR2 SNTAGT. The germline V and J ends were trimmed by 2 bases and 0 bases, with 10 bases remaining between them. The CDR3 is made up of 15 amino acids. The CDR3 nucleotides are TGTGCCAGCAGTGACCGCCCGGGGGTGAACACTGAAGCTTTCTTT. Amino acid sequence: CASSDRPGVNTEAFF.

This clonotype has only a few counts. V gene TRBV7-3 combines with J gene TRBJ2-7; the match to TRBD1 covers 7 bases. Germline V gene data show CDR1 as SGHTA and CDR2 as FQGTGA. The CDR3 contains 17 residues. With V trimmed by 5 bases and J by 4 bases, 17 bases remained unmatched. This chain's CDR3 is CASSRRVTGTETYEQYF. CDR3 DNA sequence: TGTGCCAGCAGCCGCCGTGTTACGGGGACAGAGACATACGAGCAGTACTTC.

The rearrangement uses TRBV4-1 and TRBJ2-1, with D uncertain. CDR1 is MGHRA and CDR2 is YSYEKL in the germline V gene. Trimming pared 5 bases from V and 2 bases from J, leaving 16 bases between. The CDR3 has 16 amino acids. The CDR3 here is CASSSDPRTTYNEQFF. The CDR3 nucleotides read TGCGCCAGCAGCTCTGATCCCAGGACCACCTACAATGAGCAGTTCTTC.

This chain joins TRBV7-9 and TRBJ2-1; D might be TRBD2 (6 bases). The CDR3 totals 12 residues. The V gene lost 8 bases and the J gene lost 7 bases, with 12 bases spanning the gap. Germline V gives CDR1 SEHNR, CDR2 FQNEAQ (reference sequence). For the CDR3, the DNA is TGTGCCAGCGTCACTGGGGGGAATGAGCAGTTCTTC. Protein: CASVTGGNEQFF. Using reference TRBV7-9 and TRBJ2-1 for the parts outside the CDR3, the full variable domain is DTGVSQNPRHKITKRGQNVTFRCDPISEHNRLYWYRQTLGQGPEFLTYFQNEAQLEKSRLLSDRFSAERPKGSFSTLEIQRTEQGDSAMYLCASVTGGNEQFFGPGTRLTVL.

This clonotype was counted ten times or more. Here the CDR3 reads CASTSVAGHYNEQFF. In DNA, the CDR3 is TGTGCCAGCACCTCTGTGGCGGGTCACTACAATGAGCAGTTCTTC. The chain employs TRBV12-3 or TRBV12-4 and TRBJ2-1; TRBD2 might be the D (5 bases). Trimming removed 7 bases at V and 3 bases at J, with 16 bases between. The CDR3 runs to 15 residues.

The count of this clonotype is one. The chain couples TRBV20-1 to TRBJ2-2, with TRBD1 matching over 9 bases. Germline V gene lookup returns CDR1 DFQATT and CDR2 SNEGSKA (reference sequence). This CDR3 comprises 14 residues. V lost 5 bases to trimming and J lost 7 bases; unmatched junction nucleotides: 8. The CDR3 DNA reads TGCAGTGCTGAAACGGGACAGGGAAGCGGGGAGCTGTTTTTT. Protein sequence: CSAETGQGSGELFF.

This clonotype occurred a few times. The chain carries TRBV6-2 or TRBV6-3 and TRBJ2-1, with D unresolved. Germline assignment: CDR1 MNHEY and CDR2 SVGEGT. V dropped 2 bases and J dropped 4 bases, with 9 bases sitting between them. The CDR3 is 14 amino acids. The CDR3 DNA follows: TGTGCCAGCAGTTACGTCAGGAAATACAATGAGCAGTTCTTC. This encodes CASSYVRKYNEQFF.

This clonotype was recorded a few times. The gene calls are TRBV20-1 and TRBJ1-1; D might be TRBD1 (6 bases). The germline V gene encodes CDR1 DFQATT and CDR2 SNEGSKA (reference sequence). CDR3 size: 13 residues. V dropped 0 bases and J dropped 6 bases, with 11 bases sitting between them. The chain's CDR3 is CSAREGARAEAFF. The CDR3 DNA follows: TGCAGTGCTAGAGAGGGGGCCAGGGCTGAAGCTTTCTTT.

This clonotype was counted between two and nine times. J is TRBJ1-2 and V is TRBV14; no firm D call. The germline CDR1 and CDR2 sequences are SGHDN and FVKESK. V was trimmed by 4 bases and J by 1 base, leaving 16 bases between them. CDR3 length: 16 amino acids. CDR3 sequence (DNA): TGTGCCAGCAGCCCATCACGGACGGAGAATAACTATGGCTACACCTTC. Translating it yields CASSPSRTENNYGYTF.

The rearrangement uses TRBV20-1 and TRBJ2-1; TRBD2 aligns across 8 bases. V lost 7 bases and J lost 7; bases outside the gene matches: 6. CDR1 and CDR2 (germline): DFQATT, SNEGSKA (reference sequence). The CDR3 runs to 12 residues. The DNA of the CDR3 is TGCAGTGGTCTCCGGGGGGGGAATGAGCAGTTCTTC. This sequence encodes CSGLRGGNEQFF.

V is TRBV4-1 and J is TRBJ2-5; 7 nucleotides match TRBD2. This CDR3 spans 15 amino acids. V lost 5 bases and J lost 5; bases outside the gene matches: 11. Germline CDR1 MGHRA, CDR2 YSYEKL. DNA for the CDR3: TGCGCCAGCAGCAACGGCGTCAAGGGAGGGGAGACCCAGTACTTC. It yields the protein CASSNGVKGGETQYF.

This clonotype was picked up many times. This sequence joins TRBV7-2 and TRBJ2-3, with unresolved D. CDR1 and CDR2 from the germline V gene are SGHTA and FQGNSA. The CDR3 loop spans 12 amino acids. Trimming stripped 3 bases from V and 6 bases from J, with 7 bases between. The CDR3 region is CASSFRTDTQYF. CDR3 coding DNA: TGTGCCAGCAGCTTCAGAACCGATACGCAGTATTTT.

The rearrangement links TRBV20-1 to TRBJ2-7, with unresolved D. Trimming removed 0 bases at V and 0 bases at J, with 15 bases between. CDR3 size: 16 residues. Germline CDR1 is DFQATT and CDR2 is SNEGSKA (reference sequence). CDR3 region: CSARDVTSHGSYEQYF. DNA of the CDR3: TGCAGTGCTAGAGATGTGACCAGCCATGGCTCCTACGAGCAGTACTTC.